These 8 T cell receptor beta chains originate from one sample sequenced in a study of shared clonotypes between healthy human individuals. Libraries were prepared by immunoSEQ multiplex PCR; TCRdb keeps only in-frame clonotypes and omits some of them. The repertoire includes 1 million to 1.3 million clones, around three quarters of them detected once, and 0.5% to 0.65% sits in the top ten. Sequencing was carried out using memory CD4+ T cells from PBMCs. Specified subset: CD45RA-negative fraction. These receptors came from a man younger than 30 in good health. Some clones in this sample may be carry-over from other donors' samples.

This chain links TRBV9 with TRBJ2-2, with 7 nucleotides matching TRBD1. Germline V lookup: CDR1 SGDLS, CDR2 YYNGEE. The CDR3 runs to 15 residues. Germline trimming cut 2 bases from V and 0 bases from J; bases unmatched to any gene: 1. The CDR3 DNA reads as TGTGCCAGCAGCGTGACAGGGCCGAACACCGGGGAGCTGTTTTTT. Protein sequence: CASSVTGPNTGELFF.

This rearrangement joins TRBV30 to TRBJ2-3, with D uncertain. The ends were cut back, 1 base at V and 2 bases at J, with 10 bases in the middle. The germline gives CDR1 GTSNPN, CDR2 SVGIG (reference sequence). This CDR3 region has 14 residues. Here the CDR3 DNA reads TGTGCCTGGAGTGGGCTAACACCCACAGATACGCAGTATTTT. Amino acids: CAWSGLTPTDTQYF.

Here the CDR3 reads CASLGTSGKSGANVLTF. DNA of the CDR3: TGTGCCAGCCTCGGGACTAGCGGGAAATCTGGGGCCAACGTCCTGACTTTC. The J gene is TRBJ2-6, the V gene TRBV27; 13 bases are a match to TRBD2. Germline lookup yields CDR1 MNHEY and CDR2 SMNVEV (reference sequence). V shed 8 bases, J shed 1 base, and the junction held 5 bases outside the gene matches. The CDR3 totals 17 residues.

The genes are TRBV11-2 and TRBJ1-1; 10 positions agree with TRBD1. Germline-derived CDR1 and CDR2 are SGHAT and FQNNGV. CDR3 length equals 14 residues. Trimming removed 3 bases from V and 10 bases from J; junction bases left unmatched: 8. CDR3 amino acids: CASSFSGTGDGAFF. The CDR3 DNA reads as TGTGCCAGCAGCTTCTCCGGGACAGGGGATGGAGCTTTCTTT.

In its sample, this clone was seen once. This sequence joins TRBV6-1 and TRBJ2-2, with TRBD2 as a possible D gene (5 bases). CDR3 length equals 15 residues. Looked up from germline, CDR1 is MNHNS and CDR2 is SASEGT. Trimming left V 2 bases short and J 5 bases short, with 12 bases between. The CDR3 region is CASSEFSVETGELFF. DNA for the CDR3: TGTGCCAGCAGTGAATTTAGCGTTGAGACCGGGGAGCTGTTTTTT.

The J gene is TRBJ2-1, the V gene TRBV5-1; D might be TRBD1 (6 bases). This CDR3 spans 15 amino acids. V was trimmed by 4 bases and J by 1 base, leaving 12 bases between them. Germline V gene sequence: CDR1 SGHRS, CDR2 YFSETQ. CDR3 protein: CASSPPGQSYNEQFF. CDR3 DNA sequence: TGCGCCAGCAGCCCACCGGGACAATCCTACAATGAGCAGTTCTTC.

This chain joins TRBV5-4 and TRBJ2-3, with D uncertain. Germline CDR1 and CDR2: SGHNT and YYREEE (reference sequence). The germline V and J ends were trimmed by 0 bases and 9 bases, with 8 bases remaining between them. This CDR3 has 12 residues. The CDR3 nucleotides are TGTGCCAGCAGCTTGGGTCAGACGACGCAGTATTTT. Protein sequence: CASSLGQTTQYF.

The chain uses TRBV5-4 and TRBJ1-1; a weak D match, TRBD1 (6 bases). Germline V gene lookup returns CDR1 SGHNT and CDR2 YYREEE (reference sequence). V was shortened by 6 bases and J by 1 base, with 16 bases between the two germline ends. This CDR3 contains 15 residues. In DNA form, the CDR3 reads TGTGCCAGCAACCGAGGGGGTGTGGGGAACACTGAAGCTTTCTTT. Amino acids: CASNRGGVGNTEAFF. Looking up the rest from reference TRBV5-4 and TRBJ1-1 gives the full variable domain: ETGVTQSPTHLIKTRGQQVTLRCSSQSGHNTVSWYQQALGQGPQFIFQYYREEENGRGNFPPRFSGLQFPNYSSELNVNALELDDSALYLCASNRGGVGNTEAFFGQGTRLTVV.